This passage covers 4 T cell receptor beta chains from one sample sequenced in a study of T cell responses to AZD1222 COVID-19 vaccine. The protocol was immunoSEQ multiplex PCR, while the TCRdb copy is restricted to in-frame clones and leaves out a portion. The data hold about 180,000 clones, with 80% to 90% observed a single time. Material: peripheral blood, obtained on day 0 of AZD1222 vaccination. Receptors originate from an adult in good health.

V and J are TRBV30 and TRBJ2-2, with 7 bases matching TRBD1. The CDR3 extends over 14 amino acids. Trimming took 5 bases from V and 8 from J; bases not matched to a gene: 11. The germline gives CDR1 GTSNPN, CDR2 SVGIG (reference sequence). The CDR3 DNA follows: TGTGCCTGGGTGACAGGGTATCCCTTGGGGGAGCTGTTTTTT. Translating it yields CAWVTGYPLGELFF.

The rearrangement uses TRBV5-5 and TRBJ2-5, with TRBD1 as a possible D gene (5 bases). Trimming shortened V by 6 bases and J by 3 bases, and 12 bases separated the two germline ends. The CDR3 runs 13 residues. Germline V gene data show CDR1 as SGHKS and CDR2 as YYEKEE (reference sequence). The CDR3 here is CASTRGREETQYF. The CDR3 DNA follows: TGTGCCAGCACCCGCGGCAGGGAAGAGACCCAGTACTTC.

This chain's CDR3 is CASSLVPAGGIYEQFF. CDR3 nucleotide sequence: TGTGCCAGCAGCTTAGTACCAGCGGGGGGTATCTATGAGCAGTTCTTC. The genes are TRBV7-2 and TRBJ2-1; TRBD2 matches at 9 bases. J gave up 8 bases and V 1 base, and 9 bases lay outside the gene matches. This CDR3 has 16 amino acids. Germline V gives CDR1 SGHTA, CDR2 FQGNSA.

The chain joins TRBV15 to TRBJ1-4; D unresolved. Trimming took 8 bases from V and 7 from J, leaving 14 bases between them. Germline loops: CDR1 LNHNV, CDR2 YYDKDF (reference sequence). The CDR3 totals 13 residues. CDR3 region: CATVTDGSEKLFF. The CDR3 DNA reads TGTGCCACCGTAACCGACGGGAGTGAAAAACTGTTTTTT.